Below are 23 T cell receptor beta chains sequenced from a single sample in a study of OX40 agonist ivuxolimab in advanced cancers. The method was the immunoSEQ multiplex PCR assay. Held by TCRdb, this immuneACCESS table contains in-frame sequences only and omits some clones. Under half of the omission traces to an unresolved V gene where checked; the cause of the rest is unknown. The table for this sample lists 50,000 to 70,000 clones; 80% to 95% of them were counted only once. Roughly 0.45% of the sample rests with the top ten. The sample was CD4+ or CD8+ T cells sorted from blood, taken in a trial of the OX40 agonist ivuxolimab. The receptors come from an adult with an advanced solid tumor such as melanoma, head and neck, liver or kidney cancer.

This clone was detected once. The genes are TRBV19 and TRBJ1-5, with D perhaps matching TRBD1 (6 bases). Germline lookup yields CDR1 LNHDA and CDR2 SQIVND (reference sequence). Trimming took 6 bases from V and 3 from J, leaving 24 bases between them. CDR3 length equals 18 residues. In DNA, the CDR3 is TGTGCCAGTAGAACAATTGGGGGCGGACCGCGAGTCAATCAGCCCCAGCATTTT. Amino acid sequence: CASRTIGGGPRVNQPQHF.

V and J are TRBV27 and TRBJ1-1; the D is unclear. Germline V gene lookup returns CDR1 MNHEY and CDR2 SMNVEV (reference sequence). V lost 4 bases, J lost 0 bases, and 12 bases lay in between. The CDR3 totals 15 residues. CDR3 in amino acids: CASSSGSGVNTEAFF. DNA for the CDR3: TGTGCCAGCAGTTCGGGAAGTGGGGTGAACACTGAAGCTTTCTTT.

The rearrangement uses TRBV28 and TRBJ1-5, with 10 bases identical to TRBD1. J lost 7 bases, V lost 5 bases, and 11 bases had no gene match. Germline V gives CDR1 MDHEN, CDR2 SYDVKM. The CDR3 extends over 16 amino acids. CDR3 sequence reads: CASSPRQGAWGQPQHF. CDR3 nucleotide sequence: TGTGCCAGCAGTCCCAGACAGGGGGCTTGGGGCCAGCCCCAGCATTTT.

The V and J genes are TRBV10-1 and TRBJ2-2; perhaps TRBD2 as D (5 bases). This CDR3 comprises 17 residues. The germline V gene has CDR1 WNHNN and CDR2 SYGVQD (reference sequence). Trimming pared 3 bases from V and 6 bases from J, leaving 20 bases between. CDR3 region: CASSDGGLGFSSGELFF. The DNA for the CDR3 is TGCGCCAGCAGTGATGGCGGGTTAGGTTTCAGCTCCGGGGAGCTGTTTTTT.

The chain couples TRBV7-8 to TRBJ1-3; no definite D call. Germline-derived CDR1 and CDR2 are SGHVS and FQNEAQ. CDR3 length equals 13 residues. V lost 0 bases and J lost 7, with 7 bases in between. CDR3 nucleotides: TGTGCCAGCAGCTTAGCGCTAAGTAACACCATATATTTT. Amino acid sequence: CASSLALSNTIYF.

The chain joins TRBV5-1 to TRBJ2-7, with D perhaps TRBD1 (6 bases). Trimming took 1 base from V and 2 from J, leaving 13 bases between them. Germline V CDR1 and CDR2: SGHRS, YFSETQ. This CDR3 is 15 amino acids long. CDR3 bases: TGCGCCAGCAGCTTGAATACAGGGATTACCTACGAGCAGTACTTC. This gives the protein CASSLNTGITYEQYF.

The V gene is TRBV6-5, the J gene TRBJ2-1, with 7 bases aligning to TRBD1. The CDR3 contains 14 residues. Germline CDR1 MNHEY, CDR2 SVGAGI. J gave up 6 bases and V 5 bases, and 7 bases lay outside the gene matches. CDR3 loop: CASSPGTAFNEQFF. The CDR3 nucleotides are TGTGCCAGCAGTCCCGGGACAGCATTCAATGAGCAGTTCTTC.

The V gene is TRBV30, the J gene TRBJ2-7; D possibly corresponds to TRBD1 (5 bases). The germline CDR1 and CDR2 sequences are GTSNPN and SVGIG (reference sequence). CDR3 length: 15 amino acids. V lost 2 bases to trimming and J lost 6 bases, with 20 bases between them. CDR3 nucleotide sequence: TGTGCCTGGAGTTACTTGGCCAGGGTCCGCGGCGAGCAGTACTTC. Encoded protein: CAWSYLARVRGEQYF.

The chain links TRBV13 to TRBJ2-7; no clear D. V shed 5 bases and J shed 2 bases, with 13 bases lying between them. The germline V gene encodes CDR1 PRHDT and CDR2 FYEKMQ (reference sequence). CDR3 length: 14 residues. The CDR3 DNA follows: TGTGCCAGCAGCCTCAGCCGTGGGGCCTACGAGCAGTACTTC. Encoded protein: CASSLSRGAYEQYF.

J is TRBJ2-3 and V is TRBV7-2; D is ambiguous. Germline V gene data show CDR1 as SGHTA and CDR2 as FQGNSA. Trimming removed 2 bases from V and 6 bases from J, with 6 bases in between. The CDR3 contains 12 residues. CDR3 sequence (DNA): TGTGCCAGCAGCTTAATCGGGGATACGCAGTATTTT. Protein product: CASSLIGDTQYF.

V usage is TRBV7-2 and J usage is TRBJ1-1; D call uncertain. Germline-derived CDR1 and CDR2 are SGHTA and FQGNSA. This CDR3 spans 15 amino acids. V lost 4 bases and J 0 bases, leaving 12 bases between the germline ends. The CDR3 region has the DNA TGTGCCAGCAGCTCTCGCCGGATTTTGAACACTGAAGCTTTCTTT. Translation gives CASSSRRILNTEAFF. Supplemented by reference TRBV7-2 and TRBJ1-1, the full variable domain reads GAGVSQSPSNKVTEKGKDVELRCDPISGHTALYWYRQSLGQGLEFLIYFQGNSAPDKSGLPSDRFSAERTGGSVSTLTIQRTQQEDSAVYLCASSSRRILNTEAFFGQGTRLTVV.

The V and J genes are TRBV2 and TRBJ2-7, with 7 bases aligning to TRBD1. CDR1 is SNHLY, CDR2 FYNNEI, per germline. This CDR3 has 16 amino acids. V gave up 6 bases and J gave up 3 bases; unmatched junction bases: 14. The CDR3 spells CASSPEGAVGVYEQYF. In DNA, the CDR3 is TGTGCCAGCAGCCCTGAGGGGGCGGTGGGGGTCTACGAGCAGTACTTC. Full variable domain (missing parts from reference TRBV2 and TRBJ2-7): EPEVTQTPSHQVTQMGQEVILRCVPISNHLYFYWYRQILGQKVEFLVSFYNNEISEKSEIFDDQFSVERPDGSNFTLKIRSTKLEDSAMYFCASSPEGAVGVYEQYFGPGTRLTVT.

The genes are TRBV5-1 and TRBJ2-5; D uncertain. Germline-derived CDR1 and CDR2 are SGHRS and YFSETQ. V lost 0 bases and J lost 0, with 6 bases in between. This CDR3 is 14 amino acids long. CDR3 coding DNA: TGCGCCAGCAGCTTGGTTCCAGACCAAGAGACCCAGTACTTC. It codes for CASSLVPDQETQYF.

V and J are TRBV5-8 and TRBJ1-5; D might be TRBD1 (6 bases). The CDR3 length is 16 residues. Germline CDR1 is SGHTS and CDR2 is YDEGEE. V shed 0 bases and J shed 0 bases, with 10 bases lying between them. The CDR3 DNA is TGTGCCAGCAGCTTGGCTGGGGGGCTTAGCAATCAGCCCCAGCATTTT. Translating gives CASSLAGGLSNQPQHF.

CDR3 sequence reads: CASSSQGADEKLFF. CDR3 bases: TGTGCCAGCAGTTCGCAGGGAGCCGATGAAAAACTGTTTTTT. This chain uses TRBV6-5 with TRBJ1-4, with a possible D match to TRBD1 (5 bases). This CDR3 has 14 amino acids. CDR1 is MNHEY, CDR2 SVGAGI, per germline. V lost 4 bases and J 6 bases, leaving 12 bases between the germline ends.

The chain links TRBV7-2 to TRBJ1-1; tentatively, D is TRBD1 (5 bases). The CDR3 length is 14 residues. V was shortened by 5 bases and J by 2 bases, with 12 bases between the two germline ends. Per the germline V gene, CDR1 is SGHTA and CDR2 is FQGNSA. The CDR3 here is CASSPRGGNTEAFF. Here the CDR3 DNA reads TGTGCCAGCAGCCCCCGGGGGGGAAACACTGAAGCTTTCTTT.

V usage is TRBV9 and J usage is TRBJ2-2; D perhaps matches TRBD1 (5 bases). Germline CDR1 and CDR2: SGDLS and YYNGEE. With 2 bases removed from V and 5 bases from J, the gap between germline ends came to 16 bases. CDR3 size: 16 residues. DNA of the CDR3: TGTGCCAGCAGCGTCGTGGGCGGACACTCTACCGGGGAGCTGTTTTTT. Its translation: CASSVVGGHSTGELFF.

The chain couples TRBV10-2 to TRBJ2-5; D remains unclear. TRBJ2-7 matches the DNA end more closely, so the J call is doubtful. CDR1 and CDR2 from the germline V gene are WSHSY and SAAADI. The CDR3 covers 11 residues. DNA for the CDR3: TGCGCCAGCATGGAGAGCTACGAGCAGTACTTC. Encoded protein: CASMESYEQYF.

This chain's CDR3 is CASSLGLAGPSYNEQFF. CDR3 DNA: TGCGCCAGCAGCTTGGGTCTAGCGGGACCCTCCTACAATGAGCAGTTCTTC. V gene TRBV5-1 combines with J gene TRBJ2-1; TRBD2 aligns across 9 bases. Germline V lookup: CDR1 SGHRS, CDR2 YFSETQ. Trimming cost V 0 bases and J 0 bases; bases outside gene matches: 4. This CDR3 region has 17 residues.

The chain is built from TRBV19 and TRBJ1-2; no firm D call. Per germline, CDR1 LNHDA and CDR2 SQIVND (reference sequence). There are 13 residues in the CDR3. V was cut by 6 bases and J by 4 bases, with 12 bases left in between. CDR3: CASSLQPGYGYTF. In DNA, the CDR3 is TGTGCCAGTAGCCTCCAGCCTGGCTATGGCTACACCTTC.

This chain joins TRBV13 and TRBJ2-1, with 14 bases fitting TRBD2. Germline V gene sequence: CDR1 PRHDT, CDR2 FYEKMQ (reference sequence). There are 15 residues in the CDR3. V lost 4 bases, J lost 5 bases, and 1 base stayed unmatched. The CDR3 region is CASSSGLAGDNEQFF. The CDR3 nucleotides read TGTGCCAGCAGCTCGGGACTAGCGGGAGACAATGAGCAGTTCTTC.

J is TRBJ1-1 and V is TRBV5-1; D is undetermined. Germline CDR1 is SGHRS and CDR2 is YFSETQ. V was clipped by 4 bases and J by 1 base, with 14 bases between them. The CDR3 consists of 15 residues. The CDR3 DNA follows: TGCGCCAGCAGCCGTCGGACGGCTGGGAACACTGAAGCTTTCTTT. This codes for CASSRRTAGNTEAFF.

This chain's CDR3 is CASSLLGNPYGYTF. In DNA form, the CDR3 reads TGTGCCAGCAGTTTACTGGGTAACCCCTATGGCTACACCTTC. V gene TRBV27 combines with J gene TRBJ1-2; D gene unclear. Trimming removed 2 bases at V and 4 bases at J, with 11 bases between. The length of the CDR3 is 14 residues. Germline V lookup: CDR1 MNHEY, CDR2 SMNVEV (reference sequence).